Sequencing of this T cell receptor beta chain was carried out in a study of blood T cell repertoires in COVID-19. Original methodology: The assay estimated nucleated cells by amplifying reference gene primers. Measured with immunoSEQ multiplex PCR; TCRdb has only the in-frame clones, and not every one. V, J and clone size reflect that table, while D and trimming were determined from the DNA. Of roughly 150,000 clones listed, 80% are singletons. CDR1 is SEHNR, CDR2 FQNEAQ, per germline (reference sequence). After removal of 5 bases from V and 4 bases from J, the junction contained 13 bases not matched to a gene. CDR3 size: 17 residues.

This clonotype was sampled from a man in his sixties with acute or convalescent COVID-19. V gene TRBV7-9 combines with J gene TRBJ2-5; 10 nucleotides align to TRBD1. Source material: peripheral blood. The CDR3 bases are TGTGCCAGCAGCATCGGGACAGGGGTACTATTTGGAGAGACCCAGTACTTC. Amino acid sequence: CASSIGTGVLFGETQYF.